The 4 T cell receptor beta chains given below trace back to one sample, sequenced in a study of blood T cell repertoires in COVID-19. Clones were sequenced by immunoSEQ multiplex PCR, and TCRdb holds only the in-frame ones, with some missing. The sample gives more than 250,000 clones, about 89% of which show up once; about 2.7% is in the top ten. The sequenced material came from PBMCs or T cells enriched from blood (not recorded which). These receptors all come from a woman in her late teens or twenties who had recovered from COVID-19.

The rearrangement links TRBV7-6 to TRBJ2-1; 8 positions agree with TRBD2. The germline V gene encodes CDR1 SGHVS and CDR2 FNYEAQ. There are 16 residues in the CDR3. J gave up 4 bases and V 1 base, and 6 bases lay outside the gene matches. CDR3 residues: CASSLGARGGYNEQFF. The CDR3 bases are TGTGCCAGCAGCTTAGGGGCCCGCGGGGGGTACAATGAGCAGTTCTTC.

The rearrangement links TRBV18 to TRBJ1-6; 7 bases line up with TRBD1. V dropped 0 bases and J dropped 5; count of bases not matched to a gene: 1. CDR1 and CDR2 from the germline V gene are KGHSH and LQKENI. This CDR3 has 15 residues. The CDR3, as DNA: TGTGCCAGCTCACCACCGGGACAGAATAATTCACCCCTCCACTTT. Protein sequence: CASSPPGQNNSPLHF.

The chain uses TRBV4-3 and TRBJ1-6; tentative D call: TRBD1 (6 bases). V was pared by 1 base and J by 13 bases, with 17 bases between. Germline CDR1 reads LGHNA; CDR2 reads YSLEER. The length of the CDR3 is 15 residues. Here the CDR3 DNA reads TGCGCCAGCAGCCAAGGGTTACAGGGAGAAACGCCCCTCCACTTT. Its translation is CASSQGLQGETPLHF.

The chain uses TRBV6-6 and TRBJ1-5, with D maybe TRBD1 (6 bases). The germline V gene encodes CDR1 MNHNY and CDR2 SVGAGI (reference sequence). Trimming took off 6 bases at V and 1 base at J, with 13 bases between the two ends. The CDR3 consists of 15 residues. CDR3 coding DNA: TGTGCCAGCAGCTCCCGGGACATCAGCAATCAGCCCCAGCATTTT. Translation: CASSSRDISNQPQHF.